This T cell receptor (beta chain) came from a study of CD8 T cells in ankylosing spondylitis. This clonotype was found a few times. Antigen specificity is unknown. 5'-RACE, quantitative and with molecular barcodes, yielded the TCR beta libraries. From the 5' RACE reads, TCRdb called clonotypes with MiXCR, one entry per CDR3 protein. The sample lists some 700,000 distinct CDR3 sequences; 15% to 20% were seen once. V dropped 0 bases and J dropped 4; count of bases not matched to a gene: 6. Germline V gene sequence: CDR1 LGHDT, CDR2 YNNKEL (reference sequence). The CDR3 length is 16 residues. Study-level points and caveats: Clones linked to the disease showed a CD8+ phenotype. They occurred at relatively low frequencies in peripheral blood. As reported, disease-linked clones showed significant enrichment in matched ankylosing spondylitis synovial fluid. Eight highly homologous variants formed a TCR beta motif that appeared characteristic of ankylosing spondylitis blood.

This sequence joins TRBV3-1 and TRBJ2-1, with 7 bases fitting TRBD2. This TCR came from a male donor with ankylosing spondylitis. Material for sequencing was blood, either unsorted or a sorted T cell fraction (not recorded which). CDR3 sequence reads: CASSQEGTNSYNEQFF. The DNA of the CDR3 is TGTGCCAGCAGCCAAGAGGGGACTAATTCATACAATGAGCAGTTCTTC.